This is a list of T cell receptor beta chains from one sample in a study of blood T cell repertoires in COVID-19. Clones were read by immunoSEQ multiplex PCR, and TCRdb kept only the in-frame ones, dropping some. The table lists about 170,000 clones, over 75% of them singletons. Input material: peripheral blood. All receptors come from a man between 65 and 85 years old with acute or convalescent COVID-19. Both conserved end residues are part of each CDR3. A D gene is named only where the DNA matches it firmly. Size is omitted from some rows. Given values are once, few, many or a class for expanded clones.

d_gene,v_gene,abundance,j_gene,CDR3aa,CDR3nt
-,TRBV6-2/TRBV6-3,-,TRBJ2-3,CASSNGHGEDTQYF,TGTGCCAGCAGCAACGGCCATGGGGAGGATACGCAGTATTTT
-,TRBV25-1,-,TRBJ1-6,CASRPGDNSPLHF,TGTGCCAGCAGACCGGGAGATAATTCACCCCTCCACTTT
-,TRBV6-5,-,TRBJ1-2,CASSYSFEARRGYTF,TGTGCCAGCAGTTACTCTTTCGAGGCCCGGCGGGGCTACACCTTC
-,TRBV2,-,TRBJ1-5,CASQRDYSNQPQHF,TGTGCCAGCCAGCGTGATTATAGCAATCAGCCCCAGCATTTT
-,TRBV5-5,-,TRBJ1-1,CASSSTDIMNTEAFF,TGTGCCAGCAGCTCGACGGACATAATGAACACTGAAGCTTTCTTT
-,TRBV9,-,TRBJ1-2,CASSPHLDSLYGYTF,TGTGCCAGCAGCCCCCACTTGGACAGCCTCTATGGCTACACCTTC
-,TRBV21-1,-,TRBJ2-7,CASSKAADRTYEQYF,TGTGCCAGCAGCAAAGCTGCCGACAGGACCTACGAGCAGTACTTC
TRBD1,TRBV28,-,TRBJ1-6,CASSWTGSSYNSPLHF,TGTGCCAGCAGTTGGACAGGGAGCTCCTATAATTCACCCCTCCACTTT
TRBD2,TRBV13,-,TRBJ2-1,CASSFRLAGGQSSYNEQFF,TGTGCCAGCAGCTTCCGGCTAGCGGGGGGCCAGAGCTCCTACAATGAGCAGTTCTTC
-,TRBV7-9,few,TRBJ1-1,CASTAFITEAFF,TGTGCCAGCACAGCTTTTATCACTGAAGCTTTCTTT
-,TRBV7-2,-,TRBJ2-1,CASSLVVGGTYNEQFF,TGTGCCAGCAGCTTAGTGGTCGGCGGAACCTATAATGAGCAGTTCTTC
TRBD2,TRBV7-6,-,TRBJ2-2,CASSYGSGGSTGELFF,TGTGCCAGCAGCTACGGGAGCGGGGGGTCCACCGGGGAGCTGTTTTTT
TRBD2,TRBV3-1/TRBV3-2,-,TRBJ2-5,CASSQNSGRKEETQYF,TGTGCCAGCAGCCAAAACAGCGGGAGAAAGGAGGAGACCCAGTACTTC
TRBD1,TRBV6-5,-,TRBJ1-2,CASSGQGGFGYTF,TGTGCCAGCTCGGGACAGGGGGGTTTTGGCTACACCTTC
TRBD1,TRBV5-1,once,TRBJ1-2,CASRTGTANYGYTF,TGCGCCAGCAGAACCGGGACAGCAAACTATGGCTACACCTTC
-,TRBV7-2,-,TRBJ2-7,CASSLARSSGEQYF,TGTGCCAGCAGCTTAGCCAGGTCATCGGGGGAGCAGTACTTC
TRBD1,TRBV5-1,few,TRBJ2-6,CASSLGTPLRDSQTGANVLTF,TGCGCCAGCAGCTTGGGTACCCCACTCCGGGACAGTCAAACTGGGGCCAACGTCCTGACTTTC
-,TRBV27,-,TRBJ1-4,CASRQGLTNEKLFF,TGTGCCAGCAGGCAGGGTCTAACTAATGAAAAACTGTTTTTT
TRBD2,TRBV18,-,TRBJ2-7,CASSPLGTSGGAISYEQYF,TGTGCCAGCTCACCACTCGGGACTAGCGGGGGGGCCATATCCTACGAGCAGTACTTC
TRBD2,TRBV9,-,TRBJ2-5,CASSVDPPGGAEETQYF,TGTGCCAGCAGCGTAGACCCCCCCGGGGGGGCCGAAGAGACCCAGTACTTC
TRBD2,TRBV3-1/TRBV3-2,-,TRBJ2-3,CASSLLPSGATDTQYF,TGTGCCAGCAGCCTTCTCCCAAGCGGGGCCACAGATACGCAGTATTTT
-,TRBV20-1,-,TRBJ1-1,CSAGRGTEAFF,TGCAGTGCTGGGCGTGGCACTGAAGCTTTCTTT
-,TRBV7-2,-,TRBJ2-1,CASSLSNTGNEQFF,TGTGCCAGCAGCTTATCCAACACGGGCAATGAGCAGTTCTTC